This entry lists 4 T cell receptor beta chains sequenced from one sample in a study of cytomegalovirus exposure and HLA in healthy donors. The study ran its PCR with 60 Vbeta and 13 Jbeta primers. TCRdb's copy holds only in-frame clones and misses some; the assay was immunoSEQ multiplex PCR. The table includes under 200,000 clones, approximately 81% detected once. The sample was PBMCs. These receptors were taken from a woman between 50 and 59 years old in good health and CMV-seronegative.

The chain uses TRBV6-6 and TRBJ2-7, with 11 positions matching TRBD2. The CDR3 is 15 amino acids. The germline CDR1 and CDR2 sequences are MNHNY and SVGAGI (reference sequence). Trimming removed 7 bases from V and 3 bases from J; junction bases left unmatched: 8. CDR3 coding DNA: TGTGCCAGCAACTTAATAGCGGGAGGGGTCTACGAGCAGTACTTC. Amino acid sequence: CASNLIAGGVYEQYF.

This sequence joins TRBV15 and TRBJ1-4; no firm D call. The V end lost 2 bases, the J end lost 4 bases, and 11 bases lay between the germline ends. Germline CDR1 and CDR2: LNHNV and YYDKDF (reference sequence). The CDR3 consists of 15 residues. The CDR3 sequence: CATSRRSTGNEKLFF. In DNA, the CDR3 is TGTGCCACCAGCAGACGAAGCACGGGTAATGAAAAACTGTTTTTT. Looking up the rest from reference TRBV15 and TRBJ1-4 gives the full variable domain: DAMVIQNPRYQVTQFGKPVTLSCSQTLNHNVMYWYQQKSSQAPKLLFHYYDKDFNNEADTPDNFQSRRPNTSFCFLDIRSPGLGDTAMYLCATSRRSTGNEKLFFGSGTQLSVL.

Details on this clone: One junction end does not reproduce the germline sequence, and a read error may be involved. Other DNA sequences from this sample encode an identical CDR3 as well. The rearrangement links TRBV25-1 to TRBJ1-6; TRBD1 aligns across 8 bases. This CDR3 has 15 amino acids. Looked up from germline, CDR1 is MGHDK and CDR2 is SYGVNS. CDR3 bases: TGTGCCAGCAGTACCGATACAGGGGGGCATTCCCCCCTCCACTTT. Translating it yields CASSTDTGGHSPLHF.

The chain links TRBV4-2 to TRBJ2-3; 8 bases agree with TRBD2. After removal of 2 bases from V and 0 bases from J, the junction contained 1 base not matched to a gene. There are 15 residues in the CDR3. Per germline, CDR1 LGHNA and CDR2 YNFKEQ. The CDR3 is CASSQKRGSTDTQYF. Written as DNA, the CDR3 is TGTGCCAGCAGCCAAAAGCGGGGGAGCACAGATACGCAGTATTTT.